A few counts support the clone carrying this TCR beta chain. Its antigen remains unknown. The sample is drawn from a study of shared clonotypes between healthy human individuals. The study's findings and limits: Sequencing depth was expected to influence donor clonotype sharing. Richness estimates generally favored naive over memory subsets. Clonotypes not shared had lower generation probabilities than those common to all four donors.

Some clones are missing from TCRdb's copy, which holds only in-frame ones; the method was immunoSEQ multiplex PCR. The table includes millions of clones, 90% to 95% detected once. The CDR3 length is 14 residues. Unmatched junction bases numbered 4, after V lost 2 bases and J lost 5 bases. The germline V gene has CDR1 MDHEN and CDR2 SYDVKM. The chain uses TRBV28 and TRBJ2-5; TRBD1 aligns across 8 bases. The sequencing sample was made of naive CD4+ T cells sorted from blood. The subset was: CD45RA+ positively selected. This TCR was sampled from a man between 18 and 35 years old in good health. The CDR3 nucleotides read TGTGCCAGCAGTTTACAGGGGGCAGGGGAGACCCAGTACTTC. Translation gives CASSLQGAGETQYF.